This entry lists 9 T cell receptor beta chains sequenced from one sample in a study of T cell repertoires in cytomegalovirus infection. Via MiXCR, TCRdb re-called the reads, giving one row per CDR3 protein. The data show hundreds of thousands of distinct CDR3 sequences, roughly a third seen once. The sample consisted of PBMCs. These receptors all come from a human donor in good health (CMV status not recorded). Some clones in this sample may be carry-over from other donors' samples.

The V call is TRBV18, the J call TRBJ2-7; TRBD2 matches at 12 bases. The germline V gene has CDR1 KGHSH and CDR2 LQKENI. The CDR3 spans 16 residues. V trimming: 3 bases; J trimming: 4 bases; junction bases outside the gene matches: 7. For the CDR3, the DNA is TGTGCCAGCTCACCCCTTCCTAGCGGGGGGGTGTACGAGCAGTACTTC. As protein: CASSPLPSGGVYEQYF. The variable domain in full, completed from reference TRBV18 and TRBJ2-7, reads NAGVMQNPRHLVRRRGQEARLRCSPMKGHSHVYWYRQLPEEGLKFMVYLQKENIIDESGMPKERFSAEFPKEGPSILRIQQVVRGDSAAYFCASSPLPSGGVYEQYFGPGTRLTVT.

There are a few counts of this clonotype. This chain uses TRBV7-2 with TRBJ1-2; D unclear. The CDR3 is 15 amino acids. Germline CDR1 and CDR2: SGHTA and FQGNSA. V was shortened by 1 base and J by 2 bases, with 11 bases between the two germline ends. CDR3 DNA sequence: TGTGCCAGCAGCTTAGTGGGAGGGATCAACTATGGCTACACCTTC. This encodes CASSLVGGINYGYTF. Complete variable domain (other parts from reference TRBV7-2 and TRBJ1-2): GAGVSQSPSNKVTEKGKDVELRCDPISGHTALYWYRQSLGQGLEFLIYFQGNSAPDKSGLPSDRFSAERTGGSVSTLTIQRTQQEDSAVYLCASSLVGGINYGYTFGSGTRLTVV.

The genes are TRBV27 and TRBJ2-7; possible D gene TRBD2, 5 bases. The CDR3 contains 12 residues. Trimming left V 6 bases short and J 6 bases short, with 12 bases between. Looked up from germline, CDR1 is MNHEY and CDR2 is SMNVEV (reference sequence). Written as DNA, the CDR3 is TGTGCCAGCAGCCTACCGGGGTTCGAGCAGTACTTC. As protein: CASSLPGFEQYF.

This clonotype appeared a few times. This chain's CDR3 is CASSRLGQPQHF. CDR3 DNA: TGTGCCAGTAGTCGCCTTGGACAGCCCCAGCATTTT. The chain recombines TRBV19 with TRBJ1-5; D not certain. Germline V CDR1 and CDR2: LNHDA, SQIVND (reference sequence). The V and J ends lost 5 bases and 7 bases respectively, with 9 bases between them. The CDR3 is made up of 12 amino acids.

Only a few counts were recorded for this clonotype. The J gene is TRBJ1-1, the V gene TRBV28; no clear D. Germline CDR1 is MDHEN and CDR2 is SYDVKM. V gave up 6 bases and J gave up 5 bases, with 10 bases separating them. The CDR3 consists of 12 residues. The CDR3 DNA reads TGTGCCAGCAGGATACCTGGGACTGAAGCTTTCTTT. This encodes CASRIPGTEAFF.

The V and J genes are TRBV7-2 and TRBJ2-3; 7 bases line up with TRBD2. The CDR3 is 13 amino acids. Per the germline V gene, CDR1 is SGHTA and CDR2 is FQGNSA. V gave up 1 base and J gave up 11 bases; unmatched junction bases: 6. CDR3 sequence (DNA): TGTGCCAGCAGCTTAGGAGGCCCGGGGGGGCAGTATTTT. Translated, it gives CASSLGGPGGQYF.

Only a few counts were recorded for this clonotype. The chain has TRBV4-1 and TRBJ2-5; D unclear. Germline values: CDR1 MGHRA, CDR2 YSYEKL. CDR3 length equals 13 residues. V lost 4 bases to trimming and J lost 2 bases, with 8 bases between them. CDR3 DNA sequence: TGCGCCAGCAGCCCGAGCCGGCAAGAGACCCAGTACTTC. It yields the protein CASSPSRQETQYF.

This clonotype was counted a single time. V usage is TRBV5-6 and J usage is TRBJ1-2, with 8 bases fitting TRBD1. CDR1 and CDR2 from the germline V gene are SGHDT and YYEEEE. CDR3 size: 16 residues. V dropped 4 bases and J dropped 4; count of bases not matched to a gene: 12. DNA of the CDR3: TGTGCCAGCAGCCCCTCGGACAGGGAGGGTTTCTATGGCTACACCTTC. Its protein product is CASSPSDREGFYGYTF.

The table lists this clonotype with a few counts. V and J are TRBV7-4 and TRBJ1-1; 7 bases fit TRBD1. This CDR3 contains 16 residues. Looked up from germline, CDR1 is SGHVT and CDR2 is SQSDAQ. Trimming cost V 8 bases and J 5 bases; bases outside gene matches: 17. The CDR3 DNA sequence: TGTGCCAGCGCACTGCTAAGGGGAGGGGGCGTTACTGAAGCTTTCTTT. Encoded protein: CASALLRGGGVTEAFF.